A selection of T cell receptor beta chains follows, all from one sample in a study of T cells in tuberculosis. Sequenced by immunoSEQ multiplex PCR; TCRdb stores in-frame clones only, minus some. The sample lists under 45,000 clones; approximately 93% were seen once. Sequences were obtained from PBMCs. The receptors originated from a donor between 10 and 35 years old with latent tuberculosis or without tuberculosis infection. Each CDR3 is given with its conserved first and last residue. The size of a clone is reported for some rows only, either as once, few or many, or as a class for expanded clones.

j_call v_call clone_size cdr3_length cdr3_aa
TRBJ2-7 TRBV6-5 NA 15 CASSGSGTGVYEQYF
TRBJ2-7 TRBV14 NA 18 CASSRTQSGLFLTYEQYF
TRBJ1-1 TRBV30 NA 13 CAWSVEGEAEAFF
TRBJ1-3 TRBV7-6 NA 15 CASSSPWAPGNTIYF
TRBJ1-4 TRBV18 NA 13 CASCSELNEKLFF
TRBJ2-1 TRBV13 NA 15 CASSLTESSYNEQFF
TRBJ2-7 TRBV19 once 12 CASSLTGREQYF
TRBJ1-3 TRBV9 NA 19 CASSAAGLGGSVSGNTIYF
TRBJ2-2 TRBV5-1 NA 17 CASSLSLAGGRTGELFF
TRBJ2-3 TRBV15 NA 15 CATSREAVRTDTQYF
TRBJ1-2 TRBV5-1 NA 12 CASSKIGDGYTF
TRBJ1-1 TRBV4-1 once 18 CASNYRWSGQGANTEAFF
TRBJ2-1 TRBV11-2 NA 14 CASSLVSELAEQFF
TRBJ1-2 TRBV10-3 few 11 CAIRQGDGYTF
TRBJ2-2 TRBV7-3 NA 16 CASSPTGGVGTGELFF
TRBJ2-7 TRBV29-1 NA 13 CSVETENNYEQYF
TRBJ2-5 TRBV4-3 NA 16 CASSQEAGGDLQTAYF
TRBJ1-1 TRBV19 NA 14 CASSRYDRESEAFF
TRBJ1-5 TRBV21-1 NA 13 CASPLYSNQPQHF
TRBJ2-7 TRBV5-1 once 16 CASSLDRAGATYEQYF
TRBJ2-7 TRBV7-6 NA 15 CASSLEPLSSYEQYF
TRBJ1-1 TRBV5-1 NA 16 CASRLGRGLNSTEAFF
TRBJ1-4 TRBV14 NA 18 CASSQARGTAATNEKLFF